The 9 T cell receptor beta chains presented below share a single source sample, sequenced in a study of T cell clonality in common variable immunodeficiency. The repertoire was sequenced with immunoSEQ multiplex PCR; TCRdb's copy has only in-frame clones and lacks some. The sample shows roughly 42,000 clones, none of them appearing just once. Sequenced input: peripheral blood mononuclear cells. Receptors originate from a person aged 18 to 70 in good health.

At least ten counts were recorded for this clone. Read data end 3 residues before the CDR3 end; the end is taken from the germline J gene. The chain combines TRBV7-8 with TRBJ2-7, with 10 bases identical to TRBD2. This CDR3 is built from 18 residues. The V segment lost 1 base and the J segment 4 bases; nucleotides outside the gene matches: 13. The germline V gene encodes CDR1 SGHVS and CDR2 FQNEAQ. The CDR3 is CASSLVASGGPFPYEQYF. The CDR3 DNA, read in part, is TGTGCCAGCAGCTTAGTGGCTAGCGGGGGCCCCTTTCCTTACGAG.

This clone has ten or more counts. The read comes to an end 3 residues before the CDR3 does, leaving the germline J gene to fill in the end. The chain uses TRBV27 and TRBJ2-7; the D gene is possibly TRBD1 (5 bases). CDR3 length equals 14 residues. In germline, CDR1 is MNHEY, CDR2 SMNVEV (reference sequence). The V end lost 5 bases, the J end lost 2 bases, and 13 bases lay between the germline ends. CDR3 loop: CASSTQGYPYEQYF. The CDR3 DNA, read in part, is TGTGCCAGCAGTACCCAGGGATACCCCTACGAG.

This clone was found many times. The read terminates 3 residues ahead of where the CDR3 ends, so the germline J gene completes it. The chain links TRBV5-6 to TRBJ1-2; TRBD1 aligns across 7 bases. The CDR3 is 15 residues long. The V gene's germline CDR1 is SGHDT and CDR2 YYEEEE. J lost 3 bases, V lost 4 bases, and 9 bases had no gene match. This chain's CDR3 is CASSQLDRDYYGYTF. The sequenced CDR3 bases are TGTGCCAGCAGCCAATTAGACAGGGACTACTATGGC.

This clone came up many times. The sequenced part of the CDR3 DNA is TGTGCCACTACACAGGGGTCGTACACTGAA. This codes for CATTQGSYTE. The CDR3 reads in full as CATTQGSYTEAFF. This rearrangement joins TRBV10-3 to TRBJ1-1; TRBD1 matches at 7 bases. The read is 3 residues too short to cover the CDR3 end, so that end is filled in from the germline J gene. CDR3 length equals 13 residues. With V trimmed by 10 bases and J by 3 bases, 8 bases remained unmatched. CDR1 and CDR2 from the germline V gene are ENHRY and SYGVKD.

This clone was detected ten times or more. The read terminates 3 residues ahead of where the CDR3 ends, so the germline J gene completes it. V is TRBV7-3 and J is TRBJ2-3, with 11 bases aligning to TRBD1. Germline loops: CDR1 SGHTA, CDR2 FQGTGA. There are 16 residues in the CDR3. Germline trimming cut 4 bases from V and 7 bases from J; bases unmatched to any gene: 10. The CDR3 sequence is CASSSGTGGLDHTQYF. The sequenced CDR3 bases are TGTGCCAGCAGCTCTGGGACAGGGGGACTCGATCATACG.

In its sample, this clone was seen many times. The read comes to an end 3 residues before the CDR3 does, leaving the germline J gene to fill in the end. The chain carries TRBV5-1 and TRBJ2-7; a possible D gene is TRBD1 (5 bases). The CDR3 has 14 residues. Germline lookup yields CDR1 SGHRS and CDR2 YFSETQ. Trimming pared 2 bases from V and 4 bases from J, leaving 13 bases between. The CDR3 reads CASSLSTASYEQYF. CDR3 DNA, as far as it was read: TGCGCCAGCAGCTTATCGACAGCGAGTTACGAG. Variable domain in full (rest from reference TRBV5-1 and TRBJ2-7): KAGVTQTPRYLIKTRGQQVTLSCSPISGHRSVSWYQQTPGQGLQFLFEYFSETQRNKGNFPGRFSGRQFSNSRSEMNVSTLELGDSALYLCASSLSTASYEQYFGPGTRLTVT.

This clone was seen at least ten times. CDR3 sequence: CASRRQRATNEKLFF. CDR3 bases read: TGTGCCAGCAGGAGACAGAGAGCAACTAATGAAAAA. V usage is TRBV2 and J usage is TRBJ1-4, with D perhaps matching TRBD1 (5 bases). The read terminates 3 residues before the CDR3 end, so the remaining end is supplied by the germline J gene. Trimming took off 6 bases at V and 0 bases at J, with 11 bases between the two ends. Per germline, CDR1 SNHLY and CDR2 FYNNEI. This CDR3 contains 15 residues.

The sample holds many counts of this clone. CDR3 bases read: TGTGCCAGTAGTATAGTGGCGGCGCCTGGGGCCAACGTC. Translating it yields CASSIVAAPGANV. The whole CDR3 region reads CASSIVAAPGANVLTF. The chain joins TRBV19 to TRBJ2-6; D uncertain. Read data end 3 residues before the CDR3 end; the end is taken from the germline J gene. The V gene lost 1 base and the J gene lost 2 bases, with 9 bases spanning the gap. The germline V gene has CDR1 LNHDA and CDR2 SQIVND (reference sequence). CDR3 length: 16 amino acids.

In this sample, this clone turned up many times. The read finishes 3 residues shy of the CDR3 end, and the germline J gene is used to complete it. The chain couples TRBV4-1 to TRBJ1-1; D is undetermined. V was shortened by 1 base and J by 2 bases, with 14 bases between the two germline ends. Germline V gene lookup returns CDR1 MGHRA and CDR2 YSYEKL. The CDR3 loop spans 16 amino acids. CDR3 residues: CASSQVDMGINTEAFF. Partial CDR3 DNA: TGCGCCAGCAGCCAAGTGGATATGGGCATTAACACTGAA.